Sequencing of this T cell receptor beta chain was carried out in a study of blood T cell repertoires in COVID-19. Enrolled through a virtual design, the participants were between 18 and 89 years of age and came from about two dozen US areas. Recovered status in Cohort 3 required two negative PCRs, clearance, or symptom resolution. TCRdb's copy holds only in-frame clones and misses some; the assay was immunoSEQ multiplex PCR. The table lists approximately 260,000 clones, about four fifths of them singletons. Between the trimmed V and J ends, which lost 5 bases and 0 bases, there was a span of 23 bases. The CDR3 sequence is 19 residues long. CDR1 is SGHVS and CDR2 is FNYEAQ in the germline V gene.

The chain couples TRBV7-6 to TRBJ1-3; a weak D match, TRBD1 (6 bases). The clonotype originates from a man between 50 and 59 years old who had recovered from COVID-19. Sequencing was carried out using PBMCs or T cells enriched from blood (not recorded which). In DNA form, the CDR3 reads TGTGCCAGCAGCCCTCAGATCACAGGGTACTCGGTCTCTGGAAACACCATATATTTT. This encodes CASSPQITGYSVSGNTIYF.